This is a list of T cell receptor beta chains from one sample in a study of control samples from healthy donors and cancer patients. Only in-frame clones appear in the TCRdb table, and some are missing; sequencing was by immunoSEQ multiplex PCR. The sample includes about 55,000 clones, roughly 88% seen only once; the top ten take about 3.5%. Sequencing input: blood. These receptors originate from a man aged 45-65 years in good health. CDR3s include the opening cysteine and the closing phenylalanine or tryptophan. The order of the fields is J gene, CDR3 length, V gene, CDR3 protein.

TRBJ2-3	12	TRBV19	CASRASTDTQYF
TRBJ1-2	14	TRBV6-1	CASSEEWAGTSYTF
TRBJ2-7	19	TRBV27	CASNRLGTAGGFGGNEQYF
TRBJ1-6	12	TRBV28	CASSPRGSPLHF
TRBJ1-2	14	TRBV19	CASSIGAGDYGYTF
TRBJ2-7	15	TRBV4-2	CASSQQLADSYEQYF
TRBJ2-3	14	TRBV10-3	CAIGSYPSTDTQYF
TRBJ2-7	15	TRBV28	CASSPGTASSLEQYF
TRBJ1-4	15	TRBV11-2	CASSLAGGRIEKLFF
TRBJ1-1	14	TRBV9	CASSVDMTLAEAFF
TRBJ2-2	12	TRBV12-3/TRBV12-4	CASSFGIGELFF
TRBJ2-7	15	TRBV6-5	CASSYGGDVSYEQYF
TRBJ2-1	13	TRBV9	CASSFGSYNEQFF
TRBJ1-3	14	TRBV6-5	CASSREHEGNTIYF
TRBJ1-5	14	TRBV24-1	CATSRQGATQPQHF
TRBJ1-1	14	TRBV3-1/TRBV3-2	CASSQGQRSTEAFF
TRBJ2-1	14	TRBV27	CASSLSPPPNEQFF
TRBJ2-3	15	TRBV7-9	CASSFPGRETDTQYF
TRBJ1-1	15	TRBV7-9	CASSLQGARDTEAFF
TRBJ1-6	13	TRBV7-8	CASSLTDNSPLHF
TRBJ1-3	15	TRBV7-8	CASSFLPSSGNTIYF
TRBJ2-3	15	TRBV2	CASTQVGTGMDTQYF
TRBJ2-7	16	TRBV15	CATSRAGTSGTWEQYF
TRBJ2-3	15	TRBV28	CASSPVEGRTDTQYF
TRBJ2-1	15	TRBV11-2	CASSLDPGRSNEQFF
TRBJ1-6	13	TRBV19	CASSTLSWSPLHF
TRBJ1-6	15	TRBV27	CASSFSGTLSSPLHF
TRBJ1-6	14	TRBV6-2/TRBV6-3	CASSYWGEDSPLHF
TRBJ2-5	13	TRBV6-5	CASRVTGQETQYF
TRBJ2-1	14	TRBV6-5	CASTHQSSYNEQFF
TRBJ2-1	14	TRBV5-1	CASSQPGTISEQFF
TRBJ2-3	18	TRBV2	CASSDPSLAGGPTDTQYF
TRBJ2-1	14	TRBV27	CASSYGTAYNEQFF
TRBJ2-5	15	TRBV18	CASSPPSSSGETQYF
TRBJ2-7	14	TRBV27	CASSRPSRGGEQYF
TRBJ2-7	13	TRBV28	CASSLGGANEQYF
TRBJ2-7	14	TRBV9	CASSVELWGSEQYF
TRBJ2-2	16	TRBV7-2	CASSSRGTTRSGELFF
TRBJ2-1	13	TRBV11-2	CASLGLLANEQFF
TRBJ1-1	14	TRBV5-4	CASSSPGANTEAFF
TRBJ2-1	15	TRBV27	CASSLMAGSYNEQFF
TRBJ2-2	14	TRBV7-3	CASSPRVDVGELFF
TRBJ2-5	14	TRBV11-1	CASRGKGVEETQYF
TRBJ1-2	12	TRBV30	CAWSFEREGYTF
TRBJ1-4	15	TRBV7-9	CASSLPTGTNEKLFF
TRBJ2-6	16	TRBV28	CASSFPGNSGANVLTF
TRBJ2-5	12	TRBV18	CASSPPEETQYF